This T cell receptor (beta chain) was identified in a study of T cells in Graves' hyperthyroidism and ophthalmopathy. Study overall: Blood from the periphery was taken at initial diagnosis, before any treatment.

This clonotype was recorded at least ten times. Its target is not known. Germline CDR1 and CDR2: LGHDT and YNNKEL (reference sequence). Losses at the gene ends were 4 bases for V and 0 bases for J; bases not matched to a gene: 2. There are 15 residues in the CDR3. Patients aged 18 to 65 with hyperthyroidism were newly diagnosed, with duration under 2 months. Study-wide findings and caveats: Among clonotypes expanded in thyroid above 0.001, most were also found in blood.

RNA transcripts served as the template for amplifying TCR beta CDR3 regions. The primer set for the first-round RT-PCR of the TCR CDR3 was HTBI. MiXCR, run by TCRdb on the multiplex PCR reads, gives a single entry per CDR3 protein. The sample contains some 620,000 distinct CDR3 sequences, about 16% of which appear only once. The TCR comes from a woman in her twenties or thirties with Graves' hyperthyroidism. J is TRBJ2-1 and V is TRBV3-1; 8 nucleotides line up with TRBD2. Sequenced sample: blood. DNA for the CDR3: TGTGCCAGCAGCCGACGGGGGGGCTCCTACAATGAGCAGTTCTTC. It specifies CASSRRGGSYNEQFF.